This T cell receptor beta chain was sequenced during a study of long-term antiretroviral therapy in people with HIV. Study observations and caveats: Controls exceeded HIV repertoires in CDR3 length range.

The V and J ends lost 3 bases and 2 bases, in that order; junction bases with no gene match: 3. The CDR3 is 15 amino acids. Germline-derived CDR1 and CDR2 are SGHNT and YYREEE (reference sequence). This clone was counted between two and nine times. The target antigen is unknown. Run at survey level, the immunoSEQ assay was version v3.0. Sequencing was performed with immunoSEQ multiplex PCR; in TCRdb, only in-frame clones are kept and a portion is missing. The sample yields about 35,000 clones, under 85% seen once. The specimen comprised unsorted PBMCs, sampled 1 year after starting antiretroviral therapy. The receptor comes from a man aged 18-30 years with HIV. The chain is built from TRBV5-4 and TRBJ1-3; 9 bases match TRBD1. CDR3 sequence reads: CASSWGQGAGNTIYF. CDR3 bases: TGTGCCAGCAGCTGGGGACAGGGAGCTGGAAACACCATATATTTT.